This paragraph reports one TCR beta chain. A much larger clone lies a single base off, so this may be a read error. A modified ARM-PCR protocol with three rounds of nested PCR amplified TCRbeta. A single record per CDR3 protein comes from TCRdb applying MiXCR to the multiplex PCR reads. This repertoire shows 85,000 to 100,000 distinct CDR3 sequences, about 66% found once; its top ten account for around 16%. This sample is drawn from a study of tumor and adjacent non-tumor tissue in lung cancer. This CDR3 region has 13 residues. V shed 5 bases and J shed 4 bases, with 12 bases lying between them. Germline CDR1 reads DFQATT; CDR2 reads SNEGSKA (reference sequence). This sample's RNA came from whole unsorted tissue.

The V call is TRBV20-1, the J call TRBJ2-4; D gene ambiguous. The source material was lung tumor tissue. The source of this sequence is a man between 60 and 75 years old with non-small cell lung cancer. As DNA, the CDR3 is TGCAGTGCTGCAAGCCGGAGAAAAAACATTCAGTACTTC. Its translation is CSAASRRKNIQYF.